This entry lists 30 T cell receptor beta chains sequenced from one sample in a study of CD8 T cells in Susac syndrome. RNA was extracted with the RNeasy kit, and a quantity of roughly 0.5 to 1 ug was reverse transcribed using random hexamers. MiXCR, run by TCRdb on the immunoSEQ multiplex PCR reads, gives a single entry per CDR3 protein. The sample records 150,000 to 200,000 distinct CDR3 sequences, around 94% being singletons. Sequenced sample: CD4+ T cells from PBMCs. The receptor source for this set is a human donor in good health.

The chain joins TRBV29-1 to TRBJ2-7, with TRBD1 identical over 9 bases. Germline assignment: CDR1 SQVTM and CDR2 ANQGSEA. J was trimmed by 6 bases and V by 7 bases; bases with no gene match: 10. There are 13 residues in the CDR3. The CDR3 loop is CSASTGGFGEQYF. CDR3 DNA sequence: TGCAGCGCCTCGACAGGGGGATTCGGCGAGCAGTACTTC.

This clonotype has just a few counts. The chain recombines TRBV30 with TRBJ1-2, with D possibly being TRBD1 (6 bases). Germline CDR1 reads GTSNPN; CDR2 reads SVGIG (reference sequence). V lost 2 bases to trimming and J lost 7 bases, with 11 bases between them. The CDR3 loop spans 12 amino acids. The CDR3: CAWSRQAGGYTF. The CDR3 nucleotides read TGTGCCTGGAGTAGACAGGCTGGTGGCTACACCTTC.

The J gene is TRBJ2-1, the V gene TRBV7-3, with D unresolved. The V end was cut by 1 base, the J end by 10 bases, with 11 bases between. The CDR3 is 13 residues long. The germline V gene encodes CDR1 SGHTA and CDR2 FQGTGA. The CDR3, as DNA: TGTGCCAGCAGCTTAAACAGACTCGACGAGCAGTTCTTC. Translating it yields CASSLNRLDEQFF.

This clonotype was recorded only once. The rearrangement joins TRBV24-1 to TRBJ1-1; the D gene is possibly TRBD1 (6 bases). CDR3 length: 15 amino acids. Germline V CDR1 and CDR2: KGHDR, SFDVKD. V lost 3 bases and J 5 bases, leaving 15 bases between the germline ends. The DNA of the CDR3 is TGTGCCACCAGTGATGGGACACTCGGTGGGACTGAAGCTTTCTTT. Translated: CATSDGTLGGTEAFF.

This clonotype was counted between two and nine times. This sequence joins TRBV5-4 and TRBJ2-7, with TRBD1 matching over 9 bases. Trimming took 3 bases from V and 1 from J; bases not matched to a gene: 8. There are 16 residues in the CDR3. Looked up from germline, CDR1 is SGHNT and CDR2 is YYREEE (reference sequence). As DNA, the CDR3 is TGTGCCAGCAGCTACTCACAGGGGGCCCTATCCTACGAGCAGTACTTC. Translated: CASSYSQGALSYEQYF.

V is TRBV7-9 and J is TRBJ2-4; D gene uncertain. With 10 bases removed from V and 4 bases from J, the gap between germline ends came to 20 bases. Germline V CDR1 and CDR2: SEHNR, FQNEAQ (reference sequence). This CDR3 is built from 15 residues. The CDR3 nucleotides read TGTGCCACCCAAGGCCCGGACGGACCAAAAAACATTCAGTACTTC. Translating it yields CATQGPDGPKNIQYF.

The chain combines TRBV27 with TRBJ2-5, with D maybe TRBD1 (6 bases). Germline V lookup: CDR1 MNHEY, CDR2 SMNVEV (reference sequence). V lost 4 bases to trimming and J lost 3 bases, with 18 bases between them. The CDR3 is 16 residues long. CDR3 protein: CASSSPPWQGKETQYF. The DNA of the CDR3 is TGTGCCAGCAGTTCACCCCCGTGGCAGGGGAAAGAGACCCAGTACTTC.

The J gene is TRBJ1-1, the V gene TRBV20-1, with D possibly TRBD1 on 6 matching bases. The CDR3 sequence is 13 residues long. Trimming removed 5 bases at V and 0 bases at J, with 10 bases between. From germline, CDR1 is DFQATT and CDR2 SNEGSKA (reference sequence). CDR3 residues: CSAQGHMNTEAFF. The DNA of the CDR3 is TGCAGTGCTCAGGGACACATGAACACTGAAGCTTTCTTT.

This chain links TRBV2 with TRBJ1-5; 9 bases line up with TRBD1. This CDR3 comprises 12 residues. CDR1 is SNHLY, CDR2 FYNNEI, per germline. Trimming took 7 bases from V and 8 from J; bases not matched to a gene: 3. The CDR3 sequence is CASTGQGKPQHF. CDR3 coding DNA: TGTGCCAGCACCGGACAGGGGAAGCCCCAGCATTTT.

V usage is TRBV29-1 and J usage is TRBJ2-3; D perhaps matches TRBD1 (5 bases). CDR3 length: 13 residues. CDR1 is SQVTM and CDR2 is ANQGSEA in the germline V gene. The V and J ends lost 5 bases and 3 bases respectively, with 12 bases between them. The CDR3, as DNA: TGCAGCGTTACCCCGACAGCAACAGATACGCAGTATTTT. This codes for CSVTPTATDTQYF.

V usage is TRBV20-1 and J usage is TRBJ1-1; the D gene is possibly TRBD1 (5 bases). V lost 2 bases and J 10 bases, leaving 11 bases between the germline ends. Germline-derived CDR1 and CDR2 are DFQATT and SNEGSKA (reference sequence). The CDR3 covers 11 residues. The CDR3 DNA follows: TGCAGTGCTAGAAGGCAGGGAGTAGCTTTCTTT. Protein product: CSARRQGVAFF.

J is TRBJ2-5 and V is TRBV19, with D perhaps TRBD1 (5 bases). The CDR3 extends over 15 amino acids. Germline V gene data show CDR1 as LNHDA and CDR2 as SQIVND (reference sequence). The V gene lost 2 bases and the J gene lost 0 bases, with 10 bases spanning the gap. The CDR3 loop reads CASSILGPDQETQYF. As DNA, the CDR3 is TGTGCCAGTAGTATATTGGGGCCCGACCAAGAGACCCAGTACTTC.

The chain links TRBV7-3 to TRBJ1-6; D call uncertain. Germline V gene sequence: CDR1 SGHTA, CDR2 FQGTGA. Trimming left V 5 bases short and J 1 base short, with 6 bases between. This CDR3 has 14 residues. Here the CDR3 reads CASSLTSYNSPLHF. The CDR3 nucleotides read TGTGCCAGCAGCCTGACTTCCTATAATTCACCCCTCCACTTT.

The rearrangement joins TRBV27 to TRBJ2-7; the match to TRBD1 covers 8 bases. The germline gives CDR1 MNHEY, CDR2 SMNVEV (reference sequence). The trim removed 8 bases at V and 2 bases at J, leaving 2 bases unmatched. The CDR3 loop spans 12 amino acids. CDR3 coding DNA: TGTGCCAGCGGGACAGGAGCCTACGAGCAGTACTTC. It codes for CASGTGAYEQYF.

This clonotype was detected a few times. V usage is TRBV7-2 and J usage is TRBJ2-7; D perhaps matches TRBD1 (6 bases). Germline-derived CDR1 and CDR2 are SGHTA and FQGNSA. Trimming stripped 5 bases from V and 2 bases from J, with 13 bases between. There are 14 residues in the CDR3. The CDR3, as DNA: TGTGCCAGCAGCCTCCGGGACACCACCTACGAGCAGTACTTC. This gives the protein CASSLRDTTYEQYF. Combining the CDR3 with reference TRBV7-2 and TRBJ2-7 gives the whole variable domain GAGVSQSPSNKVTEKGKDVELRCDPISGHTALYWYRQSLGQGLEFLIYFQGNSAPDKSGLPSDRFSAERTGGSVSTLTIQRTQQEDSAVYLCASSLRDTTYEQYFGPGTRLTVT.

The chain carries TRBV30 and TRBJ2-1; 10 nucleotides agree with TRBD2. Losses at the gene ends were 5 bases for V and 0 bases for J; bases not matched to a gene: 7. The CDR3 spans 16 residues. Per germline, CDR1 GTSNPN and CDR2 SVGIG (reference sequence). The CDR3 DNA follows: TGTGCCTGGGCACTAGCGGGGTCGAGCTCCTACAATGAGCAGTTCTTC. Translated, it gives CAWALAGSSSYNEQFF.

This chain links TRBV6-1 with TRBJ2-6, with D perhaps TRBD2 (6 bases). Germline assignment: CDR1 MNHNS and CDR2 SASEGT. V was trimmed by 6 bases and J by 0 bases, leaving 18 bases between them. This CDR3 comprises 18 residues. The CDR3 nucleotides read TGTGCCAGCAGCCGCAATCGACTAGGTTTCTCTGGGGCCAACGTCCTGACTTTC. It is translated as CASSRNRLGFSGANVLTF.

This clonotype was counted a single time. This sequence joins TRBV13 and TRBJ2-1; 10 positions agree with TRBD2. Germline assignment: CDR1 PRHDT and CDR2 FYEKMQ (reference sequence). This CDR3 is 15 amino acids long. Losses at the gene ends were 5 bases for V and 4 bases for J; bases not matched to a gene: 5. CDR3 amino acids: CASSPLAGEYNEQFF. The CDR3 DNA reads TGTGCCAGCAGCCCCCTAGCGGGGGAATACAATGAGCAGTTCTTC.

CDR3 DNA sequence: TGCAGTGCTAGGGGACTAGCGGCCACAGATACGCAGTATTTT. Translation gives CSARGLAATDTQYF. The chain carries TRBV20-1 and TRBJ2-3; 11 bases agree with TRBD2. Germline values: CDR1 DFQATT, CDR2 SNEGSKA (reference sequence). The CDR3 sequence is 14 residues long. The J segment lost 2 bases and the V segment lost 3 bases, leaving 1 base of the junction unmatched.

The chain joins TRBV2 to TRBJ1-2; D uncertain. The germline V gene encodes CDR1 SNHLY and CDR2 FYNNEI. Between the trimmed V and J ends, which lost 5 bases and 1 base, there was a span of 8 bases. The CDR3 loop spans 13 amino acids. The CDR3 loop is CASSRDINYGYTF. The CDR3 region has the DNA TGTGCCAGCAGTCGCGACATTAACTATGGCTACACCTTC. Using reference TRBV2 and TRBJ1-2 for the parts outside the CDR3, the full variable domain is EPEVTQTPSHQVTQMGQEVILRCVPISNHLYFYWYRQILGQKVEFLVSFYNNEISEKSEIFDDQFSVERPDGSNFTLKIRSTKLEDSAMYFCASSRDINYGYTFGSGTRLTVV.

This sequence joins TRBV11-2 and TRBJ2-4; D may correspond to TRBD1 or TRBD2 (5 bases each). Germline V gene sequence: CDR1 SGHAT, CDR2 FQNNGV. The CDR3 contains 13 residues. Trimming pared 5 bases from V and 12 bases from J, leaving 17 bases between. CDR3 sequence reads: CASSRGLEDTQYF. In DNA form, the CDR3 reads TGTGCCAGCAGCCGCGGACTGGAGGACACTCAGTACTTC. The complete variable domain, with remaining parts taken from reference TRBV11-2 and TRBJ2-4, reads EAGVAQSPRYKIIEKRQSVAFWCNPISGHATLYWYQQILGQGPKLLIQFQNNGVVDDSQLPKDRFSAERLKGVDSTLKIQPAKLEDSAVYLCASSRGLEDTQYFGAGTRLSVL.

The V and J genes are TRBV19 and TRBJ2-2; D unresolved. Trimming took 7 bases from V and 3 from J, leaving 3 bases between them. This CDR3 region has 11 residues. CDR1 LNHDA and CDR2 SQIVND come from the germline V gene (reference sequence). This CDR3 is CASTDTGELFF. CDR3 coding DNA: TGTGCCAGTACCGACACCGGGGAGCTGTTTTTT.

The chain has TRBV21-1 and TRBJ2-7; the DNA was not used to check the table's D call, TRBD1. TRBV21-1 is tagged as a pseudogene. The CDR3 has 16 residues. The CDR3 here is CASSKDPGTGGYEQYF. DNA for the CDR3: TGTGCCAGCAGCAAAGATCCCGGGACAGGGGGCTACGAGCAGTACTTC.

The genes are TRBV5-1 and TRBJ1-2; D is undetermined. Germline CDR1 reads SGHRS; CDR2 reads YFSETQ. The CDR3 has 13 amino acids. V lost 0 bases, J lost 6 bases, and 9 bases lay in between. CDR3 residues: CASSLEGRNGYTF. The CDR3 DNA follows: TGCGCCAGCAGCTTGGAAGGGCGGAATGGCTACACCTTC.

V is TRBV29-1 and J is TRBJ2-7, with D tentatively TRBD2 (5 bases). Deletions cut 5 bases from V and 3 bases from J, with 8 bases between. The CDR3 sequence is 11 residues long. Germline lookup yields CDR1 SQVTM and CDR2 ANQGSEA. The CDR3 nucleotides are TGCAGCGTTCTTCGGGGCTACGAGCAGTACTTC. Translation: CSVLRGYEQYF.

The V gene is TRBV28, the J gene TRBJ2-7, with 12 bases matching TRBD2. With V trimmed by 4 bases and J by 6 bases, 7 bases remained unmatched. The CDR3 runs 15 residues. In germline, CDR1 is MDHEN, CDR2 SYDVKM. The CDR3 DNA reads as TGTGCCAGCAGTTACCTAGCGGGGGGGCCCGGCGAGCAGTACTTC. Translated: CASSYLAGGPGEQYF.

This chain links TRBV6-5 with TRBJ2-5, with 9 positions matching TRBD1. This CDR3 is 14 amino acids long. With V trimmed by 5 bases and J by 4 bases, 5 bases remained unmatched. CDR1 and CDR2 from the germline V gene are MNHEY and SVGAGI. The CDR3 protein is CASSTSDRGETQYF. The CDR3 coding sequence is TGTGCCAGCAGTACCTCGGACAGGGGAGAGACCCAGTACTTC.

Only one count was recorded for this clonotype. The chain combines TRBV5-1 with TRBJ2-5, with 8 bases identical to TRBD2. CDR1 is SGHRS and CDR2 is YFSETQ in the germline V gene. V was pared by 3 bases and J by 4 bases, with 2 bases of the junction left unmatched. The CDR3 is 13 residues long. For the CDR3, the DNA is TGCGCCAGCAGCTACGGGGGGGCAGAGACCCAGTACTTC. Amino acid sequence: CASSYGGAETQYF.

This chain connects TRBV6-1 to TRBJ2-6; D perhaps matches TRBD2 (5 bases). V was pared by 6 bases and J by 4 bases, with 16 bases between. The CDR3 is 16 residues long. Germline-derived CDR1 and CDR2 are MNHNS and SASEGT. CDR3 in DNA: TGTGCCAGCAGAGTGGTAAGAGGGTCCGGGGCCAACGTCCTGACTTTC. Translated, it gives CASRVVRGSGANVLTF.

The V and J genes are TRBV19 and TRBJ2-3; 9 nucleotides match TRBD2. After removal of 3 bases from V and 9 bases from J, the junction contained 13 bases not matched to a gene. The CDR3 length is 16 residues. From germline, CDR1 is LNHDA and CDR2 SQIVND (reference sequence). The CDR3 coding sequence is TGTGCCAGTAGTATGGTGAGGCCTAGCGGGACTCGCACGCAGTATTTT. As protein: CASSMVRPSGTRTQYF.